This TCR beta chain was recorded in a study of identical twins. Study-level results: Models predicted too little out-of-frame TCR alpha sharing in monozygotic twins. The study found excess low generation probability among twin-shared out-of-frame alpha sequences.

As regards this clonotype: As yet, its antigen is unknown.

Germline V CDR1 and CDR2: SQVTM, ANQGSEA. This CDR3 has 14 amino acids. The cDNA had a unique molecular identifier and a template-switch universal primer site. TCRdb analysed the 5' RACE reads with MiXCR anew, one entry per CDR3 protein. The sample carries more than 1.5 million distinct CDR3 sequences, 32% recorded once. V usage is TRBV29-1 and J usage is TRBJ2-5; maybe TRBD1 (6 bases). The J call could be wrong; TRBJ2-7 is a better fit for the DNA end. The material sequenced was cord blood. This TCR was sampled from a newborn girl in good health. CDR3 nucleotides: TGCAGCGTTATAACCTCAACTCAGGGGAACGAGCAGTACTTC. Encoded protein: CSVITSTQGNEQYF.